The 9 T cell receptor beta chains given below trace back to one sample, sequenced in a study of control samples from healthy donors and cancer patients. Using immunoSEQ multiplex PCR, the repertoire was profiled, and TCRdb retains in-frame clones only, with some absent. The sample holds 50,000 to 55,000 clones, approximately 90% seen once. The sequenced sample consisted of PBMCs. These receptors all come from a man aged 55 to 70 with head and neck cancer.

The chain has TRBV2 and TRBJ2-5; D possibly corresponds to TRBD2 (6 bases). Between the trimmed V and J ends, which lost 7 bases and 11 bases, there was a span of 17 bases. CDR1 SNHLY and CDR2 FYNNEI come from the germline V gene. This CDR3 comprises 12 residues. In nucleotides, the CDR3 is TGTGCCAGCAAGCGATCGGAGGGCCCACAGTACTTC. This codes for CASKRSEGPQYF. Looking up the rest from reference TRBV2 and TRBJ2-5 gives the full variable domain: EPEVTQTPSHQVTQMGQEVILRCVPISNHLYFYWYRQILGQKVEFLVSFYNNEISEKSEIFDDQFSVERPDGSNFTLKIRSTKLEDSAMYFCASKRSEGPQYFGPGTRLLVL.

The chain recombines TRBV24-1 with TRBJ1-1; tentatively, D is TRBD1 (5 bases). The V end was cut by 7 bases, the J end by 0 bases, with 11 bases between. This CDR3 has 14 residues. CDR1 and CDR2 (germline): KGHDR, SFDVKD. CDR3 amino acids: CATRGSGVNTEAFF. DNA for the CDR3: TGTGCCACCAGAGGTTCGGGGGTGAACACTGAAGCTTTCTTT.

The CDR3 coding sequence is TGTGCCAGCTCACCGACAGATCGAGAGACCCAGTACTTC. Amino acid sequence: CASSPTDRETQYF. This chain uses TRBV18 with TRBJ2-5; D possibly corresponds to TRBD1 (5 bases). Looked up from germline, CDR1 is KGHSH and CDR2 is LQKENI. The CDR3 extends over 13 amino acids. V was trimmed by 3 bases and J by 4 bases, leaving 9 bases between them.

This chain uses TRBV3-1 (or the pseudogene TRBV3-2) with TRBJ2-5; D is uncertain. Germline loops: CDR1 LGHDT, CDR2 YNNKEL (reference sequence). The V gene lost 3 bases and the J gene lost 4 bases, with 15 bases spanning the gap. This CDR3 spans 15 amino acids. CDR3 in amino acids: CASSQNQPTRETQYF. The CDR3 nucleotides are TGTGCCAGCAGCCAGAATCAACCCACACGAGAGACCCAGTACTTC.

The chain couples TRBV7-9 to TRBJ2-3, with D perhaps TRBD1 (5 bases). The ends were cut back, 4 bases at V and 2 bases at J, with 7 bases in the middle. The CDR3 covers 13 residues. Germline V CDR1 and CDR2: SEHNR, FQNEAQ (reference sequence). CDR3 nucleotides: TGTGCCAGCAGCTACAGGATCACAGATACGCAGTATTTT. The encoded protein is CASSYRITDTQYF.

This clone was found a few times. This chain uses TRBV19 with TRBJ2-7; D gene ambiguous. CDR3 length equals 15 residues. Germline CDR1 reads LNHDA; CDR2 reads SQIVND (reference sequence). V lost 5 bases, J lost 0 bases, and 14 bases lay in between. The CDR3 DNA follows: TGTGCCAGTAGTCAGTACGACGAGGTCTCCTACGAGCAGTACTTC. Translating it yields CASSQYDEVSYEQYF.

The chain joins TRBV6-2 or TRBV6-3 to TRBJ2-7; D call uncertain. Germline V gives CDR1 MNHEY, CDR2 SVGEGT. The germline V and J ends were trimmed by 2 bases and 4 bases, with 12 bases remaining between them. CDR3 length: 14 residues. CDR3 bases: TGTGCCAGCAGTTACCCCGAGAGGAGTTACGAGCAGTACTTC. It specifies CASSYPERSYEQYF.

This clone was recorded only once. V is TRBV5-1 and J is TRBJ1-3; tentative D call: TRBD1 (5 bases). Trimming pared 0 bases from V and 2 bases from J, leaving 9 bases between. CDR1 is SGHRS, CDR2 YFSETQ, per germline. The CDR3 is 15 residues long. DNA of the CDR3: TGCGCCAGCAGCTTGGGGCAGGGCCCTGGAAACACCATATATTTT. Amino acid sequence: CASSLGQGPGNTIYF.

V and J are TRBV2 and TRBJ2-1, with D possibly TRBD2 on 5 matching bases. The V and J ends lost 9 bases and 9 bases respectively, with 18 bases between them. CDR3 length equals 13 residues. The V gene's germline CDR1 is SNHLY and CDR2 FYNNEI. The CDR3 here is CASNIEGRGEQFF. The CDR3 DNA reads TGTGCCAGTAATATTGAGGGTCGCGGTGAGCAGTTCTTC.